This passage covers 31 T cell receptor beta chains from one sample sequenced in a study of cytomegalovirus exposure and HLA in healthy donors. The PCR used 60 Vbeta and 13 Jbeta primers. Sequenced by immunoSEQ multiplex PCR; TCRdb stores in-frame clones only, minus some. Of 150,000 to 200,000 clones listed, 65% to 70% were seen once; the top ten hold 4% to 5.5%. Material for sequencing was PBMCs. All receptors derive from a woman in her late teens or twenties in good health and CMV-seropositive.

This chain joins TRBV5-3 and TRBJ2-7, with a possible D match to TRBD2 (5 bases). TRBV5-3 is an ORF, and what it does is uncertain. The CDR3 is 15 amino acids. V lost 7 bases and J 2 bases, leaving 19 bases between the germline ends. CDR3 in amino acids: CARYYPRLLAYEQYF. The DNA for the CDR3 is TGTGCCAGATACTACCCGCGGCTACTAGCCTACGAGCAGTACTTC.

This chain joins TRBV12-1 and TRBJ1-2. TRBV12-1 is given as a pseudogene. This CDR3 has 14 residues. The CDR3 DNA sequence: TGTGCCAGCAGCCCGTCGAGGGTGAACTATGGCTACACCTTC. Its protein product is CASSPSRVNYGYTF.

V is TRBV4-1 and J is TRBJ2-5; tentatively, D is TRBD1 (5 bases). TRBJ2-7 matches the DNA end more closely, so the J call is doubtful. Germline CDR1 and CDR2: MGHRA and YSYEKL. The CDR3 covers 15 residues. The chain's CDR3 is CASSPQEGVGNEQYF. The CDR3 DNA is TGCGCCAGCAGCCCTCAGGAAGGGGTCGGAAACGAGCAGTACTTC.

V and J are TRBV4-3 and TRBJ1-1, with D possibly matching TRBD1 (6 bases). The ends were cut back, 0 bases at V and 5 bases at J, with 13 bases in the middle. Looked up from germline, CDR1 is LGHNA and CDR2 is YSLEER. This CDR3 is 15 amino acids long. CDR3 sequence (DNA): TGCGCCAGCAGCCAAGATCTCAGGGGAAGTACTGAAGCTTTCTTT. This gives the protein CASSQDLRGSTEAFF.

V is TRBV6-6 and J is TRBJ2-5; weak D call: TRBD2 (5 bases). The end of the DNA is better explained by TRBJ2-7, so the J call may be wrong. The V gene's germline CDR1 is MNHNY and CDR2 SVGAGI (reference sequence). The CDR3 length is 15 residues. The CDR3 region is CASSSQYSSRDEQYF. CDR3 DNA: TGTGCCAGCAGTTCCCAATACTCATCGCGGGACGAGCAGTACTTC.

A word on this clone: Other DNA variants within this sample encode the same CDR3. J is TRBJ2-5 and V is TRBV11-2, with TRBD1 identical over 7 bases. Germline V gene lookup returns CDR1 SGHAT and CDR2 FQNNGV. This CDR3 has 15 residues. J was trimmed by 2 bases and V by 3 bases; bases with no gene match: 6. CDR3 in amino acids: CASSFSGGNQETQYF. The DNA of the CDR3 is TGTGCCAGCAGCTTTTCAGGGGGTAATCAAGAGACCCAGTACTTC.

This chain joins TRBV6-5 and TRBJ1-1, with 8 bases lining up with TRBD1. The ends lost 2 bases at V and 4 bases at J; junction bases unmatched: 9. This CDR3 is built from 16 residues. Germline V lookup: CDR1 MNHEY, CDR2 SVGAGI. The CDR3 here is CASSYTTGVGSTEAFF. In DNA, the CDR3 is TGTGCCAGCAGTTACACGACAGGGGTTGGGAGCACTGAAGCTTTCTTT.

This clone was seen a few times. CDR3 sequence: CASSLWVTSDNEQFF. DNA of the CDR3: TGTGCCAGCAGCTTGTGGGTTACTAGCGATAATGAGCAGTTCTTC. This chain uses TRBV5-4 with TRBJ2-1, with 7 bases lining up with TRBD2. CDR3 length: 15 amino acids. Looked up from germline, CDR1 is SGHNT and CDR2 is YYREEE (reference sequence). V gave up 1 base and J gave up 7 bases; unmatched junction bases: 8. The full variable domain, rest sourced from reference TRBV5-4 and TRBJ2-1, is ETGVTQSPTHLIKTRGQQVTLRCSSQSGHNTVSWYQQALGQGPQFIFQYYREEENGRGNFPPRFSGLQFPNYSSELNVNALELDDSALYLCASSLWVTSDNEQFFGPGTRLTVL.

V and J are TRBV19 and TRBJ1-1; D remains unclear. Germline V lookup: CDR1 LNHDA, CDR2 SQIVND (reference sequence). This CDR3 comprises 13 residues. Trimming pared 5 bases from V and 2 bases from J, leaving 9 bases between. The CDR3 nucleotides are TGTGCCAGTAGTCGGCGGGTAAACACTGAAGCTTTCTTT. Its protein is CASSRRVNTEAFF.

The J gene is TRBJ2-7, the V gene TRBV7-9, with a weak D call TRBD2 (6 bases). The ends were cut back, 3 bases at V and 6 bases at J, with 9 bases in the middle. Germline V CDR1 and CDR2: SEHNR, FQNEAQ (reference sequence). The CDR3 spans 12 residues. The CDR3 region has the DNA TGTGCCAGCAGCTTGACCGGGAGCGAGCAGTACTTC. Translated, it gives CASSLTGSEQYF.

CDR3 amino acids: CASSSKRTGSIPYEQYF. The CDR3 DNA reads as TGTGCCAGCAGCTCAAAACGGACAGGATCGATCCCCTACGAGCAGTACTTC. The rearrangement links TRBV5-6 to TRBJ2-7, with 7 bases matching TRBD1. CDR3 size: 17 residues. Germline V gene sequence: CDR1 SGHDT, CDR2 YYEEEE. Germline trimming cut 3 bases from V and 2 bases from J; bases unmatched to any gene: 14.

The DNA of the CDR3 is TGTGCCAGCAGTTTGCGAGCGGAGACCCAGTACTTC. It codes for CASSLRAETQYF. The chain couples TRBV28 to TRBJ2-5; D is ambiguous. Trimming shortened V by 3 bases and J by 5 bases, and 7 bases separated the two germline ends. Germline V gene sequence: CDR1 MDHEN, CDR2 SYDVKM. The CDR3 runs to 12 residues.

The chain joins TRBV25-1 to TRBJ2-3; weak D call: TRBD2 (6 bases). The CDR3 is made up of 14 amino acids. V lost 3 bases and J 0 bases, leaving 7 bases between the germline ends. Germline V gene data show CDR1 as MGHDK and CDR2 as SYGVNS. CDR3 protein: CASSDAGSTDTQYF. Written as DNA, the CDR3 is TGTGCCAGCAGTGATGCGGGAAGCACAGATACGCAGTATTTT.

The chain has TRBV11-3 and TRBJ2-1, with TRBD2 matching over 9 bases. V lost 1 base, J lost 7 bases, and 8 bases stayed unmatched. The CDR3 totals 16 residues. Germline values: CDR1 SGHNT, CDR2 YENEEA. CDR3 region: CASSLGGGLAGNEQFF. The CDR3 DNA sequence: TGTGCCAGCAGCTTAGGGGGGGGGCTAGCGGGAAATGAGCAGTTCTTC.

The V and J genes are TRBV14 and TRBJ1-6; D remains unclear. This CDR3 has 18 residues. V lost 1 base to trimming and J lost 0 bases, with 13 bases between them. From germline, CDR1 is SGHDN and CDR2 FVKESK. The CDR3 nucleotides are TGTGCCAGCAGCCAAGGGGCAGGCGTCAGCTCCTATAATTCACCCCTCCACTTT. Amino acids: CASSQGAGVSSYNSPLHF.

The chain combines TRBV19 with TRBJ2-7; D is possibly TRBD2 (6 bases). V was trimmed by 2 bases and J by 5 bases, leaving 19 bases between them. CDR3 length equals 16 residues. From germline, CDR1 is LNHDA and CDR2 SQIVND (reference sequence). CDR3 region: CASSITYGSRVHEQYF. The CDR3 coding sequence is TGTGCCAGTAGTATAACTTACGGGAGTCGGGTCCACGAGCAGTACTTC. The whole variable domain, remainder taken from reference TRBV19 and TRBJ2-7, is DGGITQSPKYLFRKEGQNVTLSCEQNLNHDAMYWYRQDPGQGLRLIYYSQIVNDFQKGDIAEGYSVSREKKESFPLTVTSAQKNPTAFYLCASSITYGSRVHEQYFGPGTRLTVT.

CDR3 protein: CASRSQANQPQHF. The CDR3 nucleotides read TGTGCCAGCAGAAGTCAGGCTAATCAGCCCCAGCATTTT. The chain is built from TRBV27 and TRBJ1-5, with unresolved D. Per the germline V gene, CDR1 is MNHEY and CDR2 is SMNVEV (reference sequence). Deletions cut 6 bases from V and 4 bases from J, with 10 bases between. This CDR3 contains 13 residues.

This clone was picked up a small number of times. This chain connects TRBV14 to TRBJ2-7; a possible D gene is TRBD2 (5 bases). The length of the CDR3 is 12 residues. The V gene lost 8 bases and the J gene lost 0 bases, with 8 bases spanning the gap. CDR1 and CDR2 from the germline V gene are SGHDN and FVKESK. The CDR3 region is CASGETSYEQYF. CDR3 nucleotides: TGTGCCAGCGGGGAGACCTCCTACGAGCAGTACTTC.

The chain's CDR3 is CAISEQVENEKLFF. CDR3 sequence (DNA): TGTGCCATCAGTGAACAGGTGGAGAATGAAAAACTGTTTTTT. The chain combines TRBV10-3 with TRBJ1-4, with D possibly being TRBD1 (5 bases). The V gene lost 3 bases and the J gene lost 5 bases, with 10 bases spanning the gap. The CDR3 is 14 residues long. Germline V gene data show CDR1 as ENHRY and CDR2 as SYGVKD.

The chain is built from TRBV5-1 and TRBJ2-3; 9 bases agree with TRBD1. With 5 bases clipped from V and 6 bases from J, the junction kept 10 bases outside the gene matches. Looked up from germline, CDR1 is SGHRS and CDR2 is YFSETQ. The CDR3 has 15 residues. The chain's CDR3 is CASSSPRDRGDTQYF. In DNA, the CDR3 is TGCGCCAGCAGTTCGCCCCGAGACAGGGGGGATACGCAGTATTTT.

This rearrangement joins TRBV5-1 to TRBJ2-2; unclear D gene. Looked up from germline, CDR1 is SGHRS and CDR2 is YFSETQ. The CDR3 sequence is 18 residues long. Trimming took off 1 base at V and 3 bases at J, with 19 bases between the two ends. This CDR3 reads CASSLPTVLSEYTGELFF. DNA for the CDR3: TGCGCCAGCAGCTTGCCCACTGTCTTGTCCGAGTACACCGGGGAGCTGTTTTTT.

This rearrangement joins TRBV9 to TRBJ1-2, with D perhaps TRBD1 (6 bases). With 0 bases removed from V and 4 bases from J, the gap between germline ends came to 13 bases. In germline, CDR1 is SGDLS, CDR2 YYNGEE. This CDR3 is 15 amino acids long. For the CDR3, the DNA is TGTGCCAGCAGCGTAGATGGGGGGGGCTTCTATGGCTACACCTTC. Protein: CASSVDGGGFYGYTF.

The chain links TRBV6-5 to TRBJ1-2, with TRBD1 identical over 7 bases. J lost 4 bases, V lost 6 bases, and 2 bases had no gene match. The CDR3 runs 12 residues. Germline lookup yields CDR1 MNHEY and CDR2 SVGAGI. CDR3 sequence (DNA): TGTGCCAGCAGCTGGGACAGCTATGGCTACACCTTC. Protein product: CASSWDSYGYTF.

This clone occurred once. V usage is TRBV28 and J usage is TRBJ2-7; TRBD1 might be the D (6 bases). Looked up from germline, CDR1 is MDHEN and CDR2 is SYDVKM. Trimming left V 3 bases short and J 1 base short, with 10 bases between. This CDR3 has 14 amino acids. The CDR3 region has the DNA TGTGCCAGCAGTTTGACAGGCCCTTCCTACGAGCAGTACTTC. Its translation: CASSLTGPSYEQYF.

The chain couples TRBV9 to TRBJ2-1; 9 bases match TRBD2. CDR3 length: 14 residues. CDR1 SGDLS and CDR2 YYNGEE come from the germline V gene. The V gene end was trimmed by 3 bases and the J gene end by 15 bases; junction bases not matched to a gene: 13. CDR3 sequence (DNA): TGTGCCAGCAGCGATACCCCCCAGAGCGGGAGGACGTTCTTC. It yields the protein CASSDTPQSGRTFF.

Here the CDR3 reads CASSYGLAGEETQYF. The DNA of the CDR3 is TGTGCCAGCAGCTATGGGTTGGCGGGAGAGGAGACCCAGTACTTC. The chain uses TRBV7-3 and TRBJ2-5, with 7 positions matching TRBD2. The CDR3 has 15 amino acids. Unmatched junction bases numbered 10, after V lost 4 bases and J lost 5 bases. Germline lookup yields CDR1 SGHTA and CDR2 FQGTGA.

The rearrangement joins TRBV29-1 to TRBJ2-7; 7 positions agree with TRBD1. In germline, CDR1 is SQVTM, CDR2 ANQGSEA. With 7 bases clipped from V and 2 bases from J, the junction kept 5 bases outside the gene matches. The CDR3 extends over 12 amino acids. CDR3 loop: CSARDRPYEQYF. The CDR3 bases are TGCAGCGCCCGGGACAGACCCTACGAGCAGTACTTC.

The chain combines TRBV15 with TRBJ2-5; unclear D gene. Per the germline V gene, CDR1 is LNHNV and CDR2 is YYDKDF (reference sequence). The CDR3 is made up of 13 amino acids. The V and J ends lost 5 bases and 5 bases respectively, with 12 bases between them. CDR3 DNA: TGTGCCACCAGCCTGAATCGCGTCGAGACCCAGTACTTC. This encodes CATSLNRVETQYF.

CDR3: CASSYRGQGNQPQHF. The CDR3 nucleotides read TGTGCCAGCAGTTACAGGGGGCAGGGCAATCAGCCCCAGCATTTT. This chain uses TRBV28 with TRBJ1-5, with TRBD1 matching 9 bases. V dropped 4 bases and J dropped 2; count of bases not matched to a gene: 3. The CDR3 runs to 15 residues. Germline V lookup: CDR1 MDHEN, CDR2 SYDVKM. Supplemented by reference TRBV28 and TRBJ1-5, the full variable domain reads DVKVTQSSRYLVKRTGEKVFLECVQDMDHENMFWYRQDPGLGLRLIYFSYDVKMKEKGDIPEGYSVSREKKERFSLILESASTNQTSMYLCASSYRGQGNQPQHFGDGTRLSIL.

The chain combines TRBV7-9 with TRBJ2-7; perhaps TRBD1 as D (5 bases). CDR1 is SEHNR and CDR2 is FQNEAQ in the germline V gene (reference sequence). This CDR3 spans 12 amino acids. V was shortened by 6 bases and J by 1 base, with 7 bases between the two germline ends. The CDR3 spells CASRDNSYEQYF. CDR3 DNA: TGTGCCAGCAGGGACAATTCCTACGAGCAGTACTTC.

This chain links TRBV4-1 with TRBJ2-7; 7 bases map to TRBD1. V trimming: 1 base; J trimming: 0 bases; junction bases outside the gene matches: 9. This CDR3 is built from 17 residues. Germline values: CDR1 MGHRA, CDR2 YSYEKL. In nucleotides, the CDR3 is TGCGCCAGCAGCCAAGGTAGGGACAGTAGGTTCTCCTACGAGCAGTACTTC. Translated: CASSQGRDSRFSYEQYF.